The sequence of this TCR beta chain was determined in a study of beta chain features in type 1 diabetes. Investigators reverse transcribed all isolated RNA, so they sequenced expressed TCRB transcripts. The protocol was immunoSEQ multiplex PCR, while the TCRdb copy is restricted to in-frame clones and leaves out a portion. This sample has 150,000 to 190,000 clones, with about 8.5% found just once. Germline V gene sequence: CDR1 SGHDT, CDR2 YYEEEE. The CDR3 sequence is 14 residues long. V lost 4 bases and J lost 2, with 12 bases in between. This clone has more than one count but fewer than ten. The source of this sequence is a man between 18 and 29 years old in good health. The sample comprised central memory CD4+ T cells from blood. The V gene is TRBV5-6, the J gene TRBJ1-2; a weak D match, TRBD1 (5 bases). DNA of the CDR3: TGTGCCAGCAGCCGGGGGGGGTCCAACTATGGCTACACCTTC. Amino acid sequence: CASSRGGSNYGYTF.